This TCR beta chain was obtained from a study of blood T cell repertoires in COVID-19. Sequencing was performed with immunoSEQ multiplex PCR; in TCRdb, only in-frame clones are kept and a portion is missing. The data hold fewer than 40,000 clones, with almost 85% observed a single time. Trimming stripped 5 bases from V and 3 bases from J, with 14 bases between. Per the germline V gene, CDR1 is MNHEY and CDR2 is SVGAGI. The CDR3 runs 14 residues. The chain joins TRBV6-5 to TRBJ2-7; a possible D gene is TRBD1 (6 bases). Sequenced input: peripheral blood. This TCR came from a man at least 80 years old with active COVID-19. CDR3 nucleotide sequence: TGTGCCAGCAGTACGACAAGGGGGATCTACGAGCAGTACTTC. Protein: CASSTTRGIYEQYF.